This T cell receptor (beta chain) was found in a study of spatial heterogeneity in lung cancer. Study information: The study consistently detected more beta-chain than alpha-chain sequences.

The sample's time point: sample taken at primary tumor resection. The donors were about 72 patients with non-small cell lung cancer that was early-stage and untreated. The J segment lost 2 bases and the V segment lost 7 bases, leaving 11 bases of the junction unmatched. CDR1 and CDR2 from the germline V gene are MNHEY and SVGAGI. There are 16 residues in the CDR3. This clonotype was counted ten times or more. TCR cDNA molecules each carried a unique molecular identifier. TCRdb itself ran the 5' RACE reads through MiXCR, one entry per CDR3 protein. This table has approximately 44,000 distinct CDR3 sequences, around 13% appearing once.

Sequencing was performed on PBMCs, taken at surgery. This TCR derives from a male donor with early-stage non-small cell lung cancer. This chain uses TRBV6-5 with TRBJ1-5; 7 positions agree with TRBD1. The CDR3 loop reads CASNLDRVECNQPQHF. DNA of the CDR3: TGTGCCAGCAACCTAGACAGGGTGGAATGCAATCAGCCCCAGCATTTT.